The T cell receptor (beta chain) under discussion was sequenced for a study of blood T cell repertoires in COVID-19 (dated by TCRdb to the early 2020s). For the study in its entirety: Collaborator samples came from the United States, Italy and Spain and covered acute and convalescent phases of COVID-19. The material from the prospective study consisted of cDNA or gDNA derived from T cells, B-cell-depleted T cells, or PBMCs. Subjects who had been exposed to COVID-19, were actively infected with it, or had recovered from it provided the deeply sampled blood TCRbeta repertoires that made up the dataset. A freely available public database, intended as a resource for researchers studying the immune response to SARS-CoV-2, is where the repertoires were released. The samples were drawn from the first 160 participants of the ongoing ImmuneRACE study and from roughly 1,300 subjects provided by 6 global collaborators. The sample metadata nearly always contained a de-identified subject ID, COVID-19 status, age in years and sex. Where available, HLA class I and class II types were taken from metadata supplied by the sample provider and were not determined by assay-based typing. Here is what the overall study found, with its caveats: Clinical and demographic metadata were provided uncurated, with the amount varying by source and participant.

About this clone: It has no known antigen specificity. No much larger clonotype is one base removed from it; base qualities were not supplied.

The immunoSEQ Assay, a bias-controlled multiplex PCR, was used to amplify TCRbeta CDR3 regions from genomic DNA. The study's own analysis went as follows. The number of nucleated cells in each sample was estimated by amplification of reference gene primers within the assay. Sequence reads were collapsed and filtered to measure the absolute abundance of every unique TCRbeta CDR3 rearrangement. For each sample, productive Simpson clonality was calculated as the square root of Simpson's diversity index across productive rearrangements. In TCRdb, the immuneACCESS table is reduced to in-frame sequences with V and J assigned. These tables do not hold every clone; where another copy was compared, an unresolved V gene accounts for under half, and the others remain unexplained. V and J calls and clone size are as listed in that table; D and trimming were resolved from the DNA. This sample comprises 250,000 or so clones, approximately 90% of them detected only once. The ten largest clones take up about 0.99% of the sample.

Another Seattle source contributed samples from volunteer blood donors who had recovered from COVID-19. Each collaborating institution followed its own protocols to collect whole blood in K2EDTA tubes. For TCRbeta analysis, collaborators shipped samples in one of three forms: frozen whole blood, isolated PBMCs, or DNA extracted from either of those sample types. CDR1 ENHRY and CDR2 SYGVKD are derived from the germline V gene. V drops 0 bases and J drops 11 bases, leaving 7 bases in between. Measured from the cysteine to the phenylalanine, the CDR3 is 11 residues long. Of all the DNA, just the CDR3 is kept, 33 bases in frame from base 1.

The chain links TRBV10-3 with TRBJ1-1, with the D gene call left open. Sequencing used peripheral blood. This receptor was obtained from a woman in her thirties or forties who had recovered from COVID-19. The CDR3 protein: CAISESGGAFF. At the DNA level, the sequence is TGTGCCATCAGTGAGTCTGGCGGGGCTTTCTTT.